This TCR beta chain is from a study of Ad26.COV2.S vaccination and SARS-CoV-2 variants. Study-wide findings and caveats: In vaccinated individuals, spike-specific CD8+ and CD4+ T cell responses reportedly displayed substantial breadth.

The germline V and J ends were trimmed by 1 base and 0 bases, with 12 bases remaining between them. From germline, CDR1 is KGHSH and CDR2 LQKENI. The CDR3 covers 16 residues. Method: immunoSEQ multiplex PCR; TCRdb's copy keeps in-frame clones and lacks some. Among roughly 700,000 clones listed, around 90% were seen once. Specified treatment: about 20 received Ad26.COV2.S at low or high dose, single or two shots; several received placebo; per-sample allocation not given. The samples were gathered on day 63 after the first injection of vaccine or placebo. Worth noting for this clone: The target antigen is unknown.

The chain combines TRBV18 with TRBJ1-2; tentative D call: TRBD1 (5 bases). Here the sequenced sample was peripheral blood, taken in a trial of Ad26.COV2.S vaccine versus placebo. This TCR was recovered from a person aged 18 to 65 who received the Ad26.COV2.S COVID-19 vaccine or a placebo. CDR3 sequence: CASSPRGTQANYGYTF. Here the CDR3 DNA reads TGTGCCAGCTCACCACGGGGGACGCAGGCTAACTATGGCTACACCTTC.